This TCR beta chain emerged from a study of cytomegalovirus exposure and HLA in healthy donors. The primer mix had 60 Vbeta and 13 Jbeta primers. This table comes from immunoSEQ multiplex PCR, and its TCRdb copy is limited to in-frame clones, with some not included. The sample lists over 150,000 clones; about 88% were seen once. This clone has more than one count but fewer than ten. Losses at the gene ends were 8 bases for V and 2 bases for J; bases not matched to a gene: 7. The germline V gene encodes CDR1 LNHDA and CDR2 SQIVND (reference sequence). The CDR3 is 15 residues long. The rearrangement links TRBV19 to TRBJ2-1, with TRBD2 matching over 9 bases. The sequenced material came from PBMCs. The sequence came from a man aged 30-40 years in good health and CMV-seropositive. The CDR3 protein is CASSVAGAPYNEQFF. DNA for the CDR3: TGTGCCAGTTCTGTAGCGGGAGCCCCCTACAATGAGCAGTTCTTC.